These T cell receptor beta chains were read from a single sample in a study of blood T cell repertoires in COVID-19. Clones were read by immunoSEQ multiplex PCR, and TCRdb kept only the in-frame ones, dropping some. The sample consists of 150,000 or so clones, 82% of them appearing once. The sequenced sample consisted of PBMCs or T cells enriched from blood (not recorded which). These receptors came from a man aged 55 to 70 who had recovered from COVID-19. CDR3s include the opening cysteine and the closing phenylalanine or tryptophan. The order of the fields is clone size, V gene, J gene, D gene, CDR3 DNA, CDR3 protein. The D gene is left open where the match is weak. Size values are once, few and many counts, or a class for expanded clones, and some rows have none.

once,TRBV7-7,TRBJ1-3,NA,TGTGCCAGCAGCTTAGGTCCGGGAGTAGGCTCTGGAAACACCATATATTTT,CASSLGPGVGSGNTIYF
few,TRBV5-1,TRBJ1-2,NA,TGCGCCAGCAGCCAACTCTCAGGGTTAGATGGCTACACCTTC,CASSQLSGLDGYTF
NA,TRBV19,TRBJ1-5,NA,TGTGCCAGTAGTTTGCCAGGGGTTGCTCAGCCCCAGCATTTT,CASSLPGVAQPQHF
NA,TRBV7-2,TRBJ2-5,TRBD2,TGTGCCAGCAGCTCCCGGACTAGCCAGGGGCAGACCCAGTACTTC,CASSSRTSQGQTQYF
once,TRBV19,TRBJ2-5,TRBD1,TGTGCCAGTAGTAGACAGGGGGTTCAAGAGACCCAGTACTTC,CASSRQGVQETQYF
NA,TRBV7-2,TRBJ2-5,NA,TGTGCCAGCAGCGCGGGACAGCCACAAGAGACCCAGTACTTC,CASSAGQPQETQYF
once,TRBV5-1,TRBJ2-1,TRBD2,TGCGCCAGCAGCGGGGGGACTAGCGGGAGGAGCAATGAGCAGTTCTTC,CASSGGTSGRSNEQFF
NA,TRBV5-1,TRBJ2-2,NA,TGCGCCAGCAGCTTGATTGTCCGTACCGGGGAGCTGTTTTTT,CASSLIVRTGELFF
NA,TRBV5-1,TRBJ1-2,TRBD1,TGCGCCAGCAGCTTGTCCCGGGACAGCGGCATGTTTAGCTACACCTTC,CASSLSRDSGMFSYTF
NA,TRBV19,TRBJ1-2,TRBD1,TGTGCCAGTAGTATAGGTACAGGGGCTGGCTACACCTTC,CASSIGTGAGYTF
NA,TRBV5-6,TRBJ2-3,TRBD1,TGTGCCAGCAGCGAGGACAGGGCAGATACGCAGTATTTT,CASSEDRADTQYF
NA,TRBV14,TRBJ1-2,TRBD1,TGTGCCAGCAGCCAAAGGCCGGGACAGCTGCTTGGAATCTATGGCTACACCTTC,CASSQRPGQLLGIYGYTF
NA,TRBV12-3/TRBV12-4,TRBJ2-7,NA,TGTGCCAGCAGCTTACCCACAGGCCCCGAGCAGTACTTC,CASSLPTGPEQYF
NA,TRBV7-7,TRBJ2-5,NA,TGTGCCAGCAGCACAGGCAGTGAAGAGACCCAGTACTTC,CASSTGSEETQYF
few,TRBV9,TRBJ2-5,TRBD2,TGTGCCAGCAGCGTCATGACTAGCGGGAGAGGAGGGGAGACCCAGTACTTC,CASSVMTSGRGGETQYF
NA,TRBV19,TRBJ2-3,TRBD1,TGTGCCAGTAGCCGTGGACAGGGCAGCACAGATACGCAGTATTTT,CASSRGQGSTDTQYF
NA,TRBV6-1,TRBJ1-5,NA,TGTGCCAGCAGTGGCAGAGGTAGTGCATACAATCAGCCCCAGCATTTT,CASSGRGSAYNQPQHF
NA,TRBV10-3,TRBJ2-6,TRBD2,TGTGCCATCAGTGTCGCGGGAGTTACCAACGTCCTGACTTTC,CAISVAGVTNVLTF
NA,TRBV5-1,TRBJ2-7,TRBD1,TGCGCCAGCAGCTTTGGGACAGGGTTCTACGAGCAGTACTTC,CASSFGTGFYEQYF
NA,TRBV4-1,TRBJ1-5,NA,TGCGCCAGCAGCCAAGGACAGAACGGCAATCAGCCCCAGCATTTT,CASSQGQNGNQPQHF
NA,TRBV27,TRBJ2-3,NA,TGTGCCAGCAGTCCAGGCACAGATACGCAGTATTTT,CASSPGTDTQYF
once,TRBV7-2,TRBJ1-6,TRBD1,TGTGCCAGCAGCTATACAGGGGGAAATTCACCCCTCCACTTT,CASSYTGGNSPLHF
NA,TRBV30,TRBJ1-2,NA,TGTGCCTGGAGCCCCCCAAGCGAGAACTATGGCTACACCTTC,CAWSPPSENYGYTF
NA,TRBV25-1,TRBJ2-1,TRBD2,TGTGCCAGCAGTGGGGATAGCGGGAGGGTCCACAATGAGCAGTTCTTC,CASSGDSGRVHNEQFF
NA,TRBV10-1,TRBJ2-3,NA,TGCGCCAGCAGTGGGCAGACAGATACGCAGTATTTT,CASSGQTDTQYF
NA,TRBV12-3/TRBV12-4,TRBJ2-5,NA,TGTGCCAGCAGTTTAAGGGGGAAAGAGACCCAGTACTTC,CASSLRGKETQYF
NA,TRBV19,TRBJ2-3,TRBD2,TGTGCCAGTAGTATTTTACCGGGAGGACTCACAGATACGCAGTATTTT,CASSILPGGLTDTQYF
NA,TRBV28,TRBJ1-2,TRBD1,TGTGCCAGCGGGGGGACAGGGGGCTATGGCTACACCTTC,CASGGTGGYGYTF
NA,TRBV4-1,TRBJ1-5,TRBD1,TGCGCCAGCAGCCAAGCCGAACAGGGGAATCAGCCCCAGCATTTT,CASSQAEQGNQPQHF
NA,TRBV29-1,TRBJ2-7,TRBD2,TGCAGCGCGAGTAGCGGGAATCGGTACGAGCAGTACTTC,CSASSGNRYEQYF
few,TRBV9,TRBJ2-2,NA,TGTGCCAGCAGCGAGCGACGGAACACCGGGGAGCTGTTTTTT,CASSERRNTGELFF
NA,TRBV3-1/TRBV3-2,TRBJ2-3,NA,TGTGCCAGCAGCCAAGGAGGGATCGATACGCAGTATTTT,CASSQGGIDTQYF
few,TRBV11-3,TRBJ2-5,TRBD1,TGTGCCAGCAGCCCCGGGACAGAGGCTGTGGAGACCCAGTACTTC,CASSPGTEAVETQYF
once,TRBV28,TRBJ2-1,NA,TGTGCCAGCGATTCCCTAAGCTCCTACAATGAGCAGTTCTTC,CASDSLSSYNEQFF
NA,TRBV4-2,TRBJ2-7,TRBD2,TGTGCCAGCAGTCCTAGCGGGGGGCGCTCCTACGAGCAGTACTTC,CASSPSGGRSYEQYF
few,TRBV5-5,TRBJ1-1,NA,TGTGCCAGCAGCCAAACACCCTCGGGAGTCACTGAAGCTTTCTTT,CASSQTPSGVTEAFF
many,TRBV30,TRBJ1-3,NA,TGTGCCTGGACTAGCTCTGGAAACACCATATATTTT,CAWTSSGNTIYF
NA,TRBV13,TRBJ1-5,NA,TGTGCCAGCAGCTTAAGTCGAGGTGGCAATCAGCCCCAGCATTTT,CASSLSRGGNQPQHF
once,TRBV30,TRBJ2-7,TRBD2,TGTGCCTGGAGATGGGGGACTAGCGGGGCCCACGAGCAGTACTTC,CAWRWGTSGAHEQYF
NA,TRBV18,TRBJ2-3,NA,TGTGCCAGCTCAACTAGCACAGATACGCAGTATTTT,CASSTSTDTQYF
few,TRBV6-2/TRBV6-3,TRBJ2-7,NA,TGTGCCAGCAGCGACGCGGGTCACTCGAGCTCCTACGAGCAGTACTTC,CASSDAGHSSSYEQYF